Below, 12 T cell receptor beta chains from the same sample are listed, as sequenced in a study of blood T cell repertoires in COVID-19. The repertoire was sequenced with immunoSEQ multiplex PCR; TCRdb's copy has only in-frame clones and lacks some. The sample records 30,000 to 40,000 clones, 80% to 95% being singletons. Sequenced sample: peripheral blood. The receptors were gathered from a male donor with active COVID-19.

The rearrangement links TRBV9 to TRBJ1-5; TRBD1 is a possible D gene (5 bases). The CDR3 length is 14 residues. Germline V gene data show CDR1 as SGDLS and CDR2 as YYNGEE. Trimming removed 0 bases at V and 5 bases at J, with 9 bases between. The CDR3 reads CASSVGGDHQPQHF. The DNA of the CDR3 is TGTGCCAGCAGCGTAGGCGGGGACCATCAGCCCCAGCATTTT.

The chain uses TRBV5-1 and TRBJ1-4; D not certain. The V end was cut by 0 bases, the J end by 7 bases, with 13 bases between. The length of the CDR3 is 15 residues. Germline CDR1 reads SGHRS; CDR2 reads YFSETQ. The CDR3 nucleotides read TGCGCCAGCAGCTTGGAGGTCCAGGCCACTGAAAAACTGTTTTTT. Its protein is CASSLEVQATEKLFF.

The CDR3 loop is CASSLDRGVPNTQYF. The CDR3 DNA is TGCGCCAGCAGCTTGGACAGGGGCGTCCCAAATACGCAGTATTTT. The chain recombines TRBV5-1 with TRBJ2-3; 7 bases line up with TRBD1. J was trimmed by 7 bases and V by 0 bases; bases with no gene match: 8. The CDR3 runs 15 residues. Germline V gives CDR1 SGHRS, CDR2 YFSETQ. The whole variable domain, remainder taken from reference TRBV5-1 and TRBJ2-3, is KAGVTQTPRYLIKTRGQQVTLSCSPISGHRSVSWYQQTPGQGLQFLFEYFSETQRNKGNFPGRFSGRQFSNSRSEMNVSTLELGDSALYLCASSLDRGVPNTQYFGPGTRLTVL.

The gene calls are TRBV19 and TRBJ1-4; 9 positions match TRBD1. Unmatched junction bases numbered 10, after V lost 10 bases and J lost 7 bases. Germline V gene sequence: CDR1 LNHDA, CDR2 SQIVND (reference sequence). The CDR3 has 14 residues. The CDR3, as DNA: TGTGCCACCAAAGACAGGGGGGTGTCTGAAAAACTGTTTTTT. Its translation is CATKDRGVSEKLFF.

In its sample, this clone was seen a few times. The chain is built from TRBV7-9 and TRBJ2-7, with D possibly TRBD1 on 6 matching bases. This CDR3 has 17 residues. Trimming removed 3 bases at V and 1 base at J, with 19 bases between. Germline CDR1 SEHNR, CDR2 FQNEAQ (reference sequence). The CDR3, as DNA: TGTGCCAGCAGCTTCCGCTTGGGGGCAAAGGGTTCCTACGAGCAGTACTTC. Translated, it gives CASSFRLGAKGSYEQYF.

The chain has TRBV5-4 and TRBJ1-1; a weak D match, TRBD1 (5 bases). CDR1 SGHNT and CDR2 YYREEE come from the germline V gene (reference sequence). The length of the CDR3 is 13 residues. Between the trimmed V and J ends, which lost 4 bases and 1 base, there was a span of 8 bases. The CDR3 region is CASSPGQNTEAFF. CDR3 nucleotides: TGTGCCAGCAGCCCAGGACAGAACACTGAAGCTTTCTTT. Supplemented by reference TRBV5-4 and TRBJ1-1, the full variable domain reads ETGVTQSPTHLIKTRGQQVTLRCSSQSGHNTVSWYQQALGQGPQFIFQYYREEENGRGNFPPRFSGLQFPNYSSELNVNALELDDSALYLCASSPGQNTEAFFGQGTRLTVV.

In its sample, this clone was seen once. The rearrangement links TRBV3-1 (or the pseudogene TRBV3-2) to TRBJ2-7; D unresolved. CDR1 LGHDT and CDR2 YNNKEL come from the germline V gene (reference sequence). The CDR3 runs to 16 residues. V was cut by 4 bases and J by 4 bases, with 20 bases left in between. CDR3 region: CASSRTPSATQYEQYF. The CDR3 region has the DNA TGTGCCAGCAGCCGCACTCCCAGTGCGACTCAATACGAGCAGTACTTC.

Here the CDR3 DNA reads TGCGCCAGCAGCCAGGGGCAGGGAACCTACGAGCAGTACTTC. Translated: CASSQGQGTYEQYF. The chain employs TRBV4-3 and TRBJ2-7, with a possible D match to TRBD1 (5 bases). The V gene's germline CDR1 is LGHNA and CDR2 YSLEER. Trimming shortened V by 3 bases and J by 2 bases, and 11 bases separated the two germline ends. This CDR3 has 14 amino acids.

The chain combines TRBV2 with TRBJ2-5; TRBD2 aligns across 7 bases. J was trimmed by 4 bases and V by 0 bases; bases with no gene match: 8. Germline CDR1 is SNHLY and CDR2 is FYNNEI. The CDR3 totals 16 residues. CDR3 sequence: CASSEALVGRAETQYF. The CDR3 DNA is TGTGCCAGCAGTGAAGCGCTTGTTGGGAGGGCAGAGACCCAGTACTTC. The whole variable domain, filled in from reference TRBV2 and TRBJ2-5, reads EPEVTQTPSHQVTQMGQEVILRCVPISNHLYFYWYRQILGQKVEFLVSFYNNEISEKSEIFDDQFSVERPDGSNFTLKIRSTKLEDSAMYFCASSEALVGRAETQYFGPGTRLLVL.

The chain links TRBV3-1 (or the pseudogene TRBV3-2) to TRBJ1-1; the D is unclear. CDR3 length: 14 amino acids. Trimming pared 5 bases from V and 4 bases from J, leaving 14 bases between. CDR1 and CDR2 from the germline V gene are LGHDT and YNNKEL (reference sequence). CDR3 DNA sequence: TGTGCCAGCAGCTCCGAGGGTGGTCGCACTGAAGCTTTCTTT. This sequence encodes CASSSEGGRTEAFF.

The rearrangement uses TRBV7-9 and TRBJ1-4; TRBD1 matches at 9 bases. Per the germline V gene, CDR1 is SEHNR and CDR2 is FQNEAQ (reference sequence). After removal of 1 base from V and 7 bases from J, the junction contained 13 bases not matched to a gene. This CDR3 spans 18 amino acids. The CDR3 reads CASSLEQGANIKGEKLFF. CDR3 sequence (DNA): TGTGCCAGCAGCTTAGAACAGGGGGCGAATATTAAGGGTGAAAAACTGTTTTTT.

The genes are TRBV7-2 and TRBJ1-2; D might be TRBD1 (5 bases). CDR3 length: 12 residues. Germline CDR1 reads SGHTA; CDR2 reads FQGNSA. V gave up 1 base and J gave up 7 bases, with 7 bases separating them. The CDR3 coding sequence is TGTGCCAGCAGCTTAGTAGGGGTTGGCTACACCTTC. This translates into CASSLVGVGYTF.